The clone carrying this TCR beta chain was seen a single time. As yet, its antigen is unknown. The sample comes from a study of cytomegalovirus exposure and HLA in healthy donors. With 60 Vbeta and 13 Jbeta primers, the PCR was carried out. Only in-frame clones appear in the TCRdb table, and some are missing; sequencing was by immunoSEQ multiplex PCR. The table shows about 140,000 clones, with roughly 81% occurring only once. Per the germline V gene, CDR1 is SGHRS and CDR2 is YFSETQ. The CDR3 consists of 17 residues. The J segment lost 5 bases and the V segment lost 2 bases, leaving 12 bases of the junction unmatched. Broader study findings: Prediction of most subjects' HLA-A and HLA-B alleles by TCR beta sequences was reportedly accurate. Productive rates of about 90% or about 30% were seen for most TCR beta V segments in an earlier analysis.

The source is a female donor in good health and CMV-seronegative. The specimen was PBMCs. The chain couples TRBV5-1 to TRBJ2-7; TRBD2 matches 11 bases. The CDR3 sequence is CASSFYSGGAVVHEQYF. The CDR3 nucleotides are TGCGCCAGCAGCTTCTATAGCGGGGGGGCAGTTGTCCACGAGCAGTACTTC.